This is a list of T cell receptor beta chains from one sample in a study of human T cells and chemical hapten exposure. TCRdb re-derived calls from the RACE reads in MiXCR, one entry per CDR3 protein. In the table there are 74,000 or so distinct CDR3 sequences, about 12% of which are singletons. The source was whole blood, collected in connection with sensitization to the hapten diphenylcyclopropenone (DPC). These TCRs come from an older woman with alopecia areata. Some clones in this sample may be carry-over from other donors' samples. The CDR3 runs from the conserved cysteine through the conserved F or W. D genes are given only for firm matches. Some rows mark clone size as missing; the rest say once, few, many or name a class of expanded clone.

j_gene,v_gene,abundance,d_gene,CDR3nt,CDR3aa
TRBJ2-7,TRBV10-3,-,TRBD2,TGTGCCATCAGTGAGCTCGGGGGGGCACTAGGGCAGTACTTC,CAISELGGALGQYF
TRBJ1-5,TRBV5-1,few,TRBD1,TGCGCCAGCAGCTTGGGAGGGGGCTCTCAGCCCCAGCATTTT,CASSLGGGSQPQHF
TRBJ2-7,TRBV9,many,-,TGTGCCAGCAGCGAGGGAGCAACAGGGTTACCCTACGAGCAGTACTTC,CASSEGATGLPYEQYF
TRBJ1-1,TRBV9,few,-,TGTGCCAGCAGCGTAGGGCCTTTCACTGAAGCTTTCTTT,CASSVGPFTEAFF
TRBJ2-1,TRBV7-9,-,-,TGTGCCAGCAGCCCTACCAATGAGCAGTTCTTC,CASSPTNEQFF
TRBJ1-2,TRBV11-2,few,-,TGTGCCAGCAGCTTAAACAGGGATGGCTACACCTTC,CASSLNRDGYTF
TRBJ2-2,TRBV2,many,TRBD1,TGTGCCCTCGGGGACAGCACCGGGGAGCTGTTTTTT,CALGDSTGELFF
TRBJ1-3,TRBV2,-,-,TGTGCCAGCAAGATACAGGTGTCCATATATTTT,CASKIQVSIYF
TRBJ1-1,TRBV18,few,TRBD1,TGTGCCAGCTCACCCAAGGGACAGGGTGAAGCTTTCTTT,CASSPKGQGEAFF
TRBJ2-2,TRBV7-7,many,-,TGTGCTAGCAGCTTAAGGCCCGCCGTTGGGAACACCGGGGAGCTGTTTTTT,CASSLRPAVGNTGELFF
TRBJ1-2,TRBV6-5,-,TRBD1,TGTGCCAGCAGGGGTACAGGGGGAGACTATGGCTACACCTTC,CASRGTGGDYGYTF
TRBJ2-5,TRBV29-1,many,-,TGCAGCGTGTCGGGGAACGTTGGAGAGACCCAGTACTTC,CSVSGNVGETQYF
TRBJ1-5,TRBV6-1,many,-,TGTGCCAGCAGTGAAGGACAGATCAATCAGCCCCAGCATTTT,CASSEGQINQPQHF
TRBJ2-3,TRBV27,-,-,TGTGCCAGCAGTTTTGCGGCGTTCACAGATACGCAGTATTTT,CASSFAAFTDTQYF
TRBJ1-6,TRBV10-2,many,TRBD1,TGCGCCAGCAGACAGGGGGCAACCTCCTATAATTCACCCCTCCACTTT,CASRQGATSYNSPLHF
TRBJ2-4,TRBV13,-,-,TGTGCCAGCAGCTTAGGGCCCAACAAAAACATTCAGTACTTC,CASSLGPNKNIQYF
TRBJ2-7,TRBV6-5,-,TRBD1,TGTGCCAGCAGTTACGGGGGACAGGGGGTAAAGCAGTACTTC,CASSYGGQGVKQYF
TRBJ2-7,TRBV6-6,few,TRBD1,TGTGCCAGCAGCCCCAGGACAGGGGGGTACGAGCAGTACTTC,CASSPRTGGYEQYF
TRBJ2-3,TRBV30,many,-,TGTGCCTGGAGTGGGGATGGTAAAGTGGGCACAGATACGCAGTATTTT,CAWSGDGKVGTDTQYF
TRBJ2-3,TRBV10-3,-,-,TGTGCCATCAGTGAGTCTGGGGTCCGAATCAACACAGATACGCAGTATTTT,CAISESGVRINTDTQYF
TRBJ2-7,TRBV20-1,few,TRBD1,TGCAGTGCTAGACTACAGGGGAACGAGCAGTACTTC,CSARLQGNEQYF
TRBJ2-2,TRBV10-3,once,-,TGTGCCATCAGTGAGTCGGCGGGGGCGTCGAACACCGGGGAGCTGTTTTTT,CAISESAGASNTGELFF
TRBJ1-1,TRBV27,many,TRBD1,TGTGCCAGCACCCAAAGGACAGGCTTGAACACTGAAGCTTTCTTT,CASTQRTGLNTEAFF
TRBJ1-3,TRBV5-1,many,-,TGCGCCAGCAGCTTGATGGGGGTAGCTGGAAACACCATATATTTT,CASSLMGVAGNTIYF
TRBJ2-3,TRBV5-1,few,-,TGCGCCAGCAGCTTAGACGGCACAGATACGCAGTATTTT,CASSLDGTDTQYF
TRBJ2-2,TRBV4-1,many,TRBD1,TGCGCCAGCAGCCTGACAGGGATTCCGGGCACCGGGGAGCTGTTTTTT,CASSLTGIPGTGELFF
TRBJ1-3,TRBV7-9,many,-,TGTGCCAGCAGCTTAGGGGGGTTCTCCGGAAACACCATATATTTT,CASSLGGFSGNTIYF
TRBJ1-4,TRBV12-3/TRBV12-4,few,-,TGTGCCAGCAGTTTTCGCGGGTTTAATGAAAAACTGTTTTTT,CASSFRGFNEKLFF
TRBJ1-5,TRBV6-5,-,-,TGTGCCAGCAGTTACTCGACTCGGGGTGTGCCCCAGCATTTT,CASSYSTRGVPQHF
TRBJ2-3,TRBV5-6,-,-,TGTGCCAGCAGCTTCATCAGGCGGTCAGGGTATAGGCAGTATTTT,CASSFIRRSGYRQYF
TRBJ2-2,TRBV19,-,-,TGTGCCAGTAGTATAGCCAGGACGGCCGGGGAGCTGTTTTTT,CASSIARTAGELFF
TRBJ2-6,TRBV18,many,-,TGTGCCAGCTCAGCTCAAGGCTCTGGGGCCAACGTCCTGACTTTC,CASSAQGSGANVLTF
TRBJ1-1,TRBV18,many,-,TGTGCCAGCTCACCAAGCGGCAGGGTTGCTGCTGAAGCTTTCTTT,CASSPSGRVAAEAFF
TRBJ1-2,TRBV29-1,few,-,TGCAGCGTTGAGGTGGGGCCAGTGTCCTATGGCTACACCTTC,CSVEVGPVSYGYTF
TRBJ2-5,TRBV29-1,many,-,TGCAGCGCGGGACGGACGTACCAAGAGACCCAGTACTTC,CSAGRTYQETQYF
TRBJ1-2,TRBV3-1,few,-,TGTGCCAGCAGCCCTTCGACAGGAAACTATGGCTACACCTTC,CASSPSTGNYGYTF
TRBJ1-1,TRBV6-5,few,-,TGTGCCAGCAGTCTCTCGGGGGTTGGACCCCCCACTGAAGCTTTCTTT,CASSLSGVGPPTEAFF
TRBJ2-3,TRBV5-3,-,TRBD1,TGTGCCAGAAGCTACGACCAGGAGGGACAGGGAGTTTCAGATACGCAGTATTTT,CARSYDQEGQGVSDTQYF
TRBJ2-1,TRBV12-3/TRBV12-4,many,TRBD2,TGTGCCAGTAGATCTAGCGGGGGTCATGAGCAGTTCTTC,CASRSSGGHEQFF
TRBJ2-2,TRBV2,-,TRBD2,TGTGCCAGCAGCCTTCGACTAGCGGGGGGCCCTGGCACCGGGGAGCTGTTTTTT,CASSLRLAGGPGTGELFF
TRBJ1-1,TRBV15,-,TRBD1,TGTGCCACCAGCATACAGGGGGGCACTGAAGCTTTCTTT,CATSIQGGTEAFF
TRBJ1-4,TRBV5-1,-,-,TGCGCCAGCAGGTTAAATTTTGCAACTAATGAAAAACTGTTTTTT,CASRLNFATNEKLFF
TRBJ2-1,TRBV19,few,-,TGTGCCAGTAGTATAGCCCCTAGCTCCTACAATGAGCAGTTCTTC,CASSIAPSSYNEQFF
TRBJ2-3,TRBV7-9,few,TRBD2,TGTGCCAGCAGCTTAACCCTAGCGGGGGCGGAAGATACGCAGTATTTT,CASSLTLAGAEDTQYF
TRBJ2-1,TRBV7-3,-,TRBD1,TGTGCCAGCAGCCGAGGCCAGGGGGCGCAATACAATGAGCAGTTCTTC,CASSRGQGAQYNEQFF
TRBJ2-1,TRBV11-2,few,-,TGTGCCAGCAGCTTGATCCTGGGTAATGAGCAGTTCTTC,CASSLILGNEQFF
TRBJ2-7,TRBV11-2,-,-,TGTGCCAGCAGCTTAATGGACTACGAGCAGTACTTC,CASSLMDYEQYF
TRBJ2-5,TRBV9,few,-,TGTGCCAGCAGCGTAGGGTCACTAGAGGGGGGCGAAGATACCCAGTACTTC,CASSVGSLEGGEDTQYF
TRBJ1-1,TRBV21-1,few,-,TGTGCCAGCAGCAAAGTATTTAGGACAGGGGTCTCTAACACTGAAGCTTTCTTT,CASSKVFRTGVSNTEAFF